This T cell receptor beta chain was recorded in a study of PD-1 blockade in mismatch repair-deficient tumors. The CDR3 has 15 amino acids. V lost 0 bases, J lost 8 bases, and 3 bases stayed unmatched. Germline V gives CDR1 SGHRS, CDR2 YFSETQ. The assay was immunoSEQ multiplex PCR, and TCRdb's table has in-frame clones only and misses some. The table shows roughly 40,000 clones, with around 83% occurring only once. The V and J genes are TRBV5-1 and TRBJ2-1, with 12 bases that match TRBD2. Here the sequenced sample was peripheral blood, taken less than 95 weeks after starting pembrolizumab. This receptor was obtained from an adult with mismatch repair-deficient cancer. The CDR3 nucleotides are TGCGCCAGCAGCTTGGGGCTAGCGGGAGGGGATGAGCAGTTCTTC. Its protein product is CASSLGLAGGDEQFF.